A selection of T cell receptor beta chains follows, all from one sample in a study of human T cells and chemical hapten exposure. TCRdb used MiXCR to reprocess the RACE reads, holding one entry per CDR3 protein. The table lists over 130,000 distinct CDR3 sequences, over 9.5% of them singletons, with approximately 1.3% in the top ten. Sequenced here: whole blood, sampled in connection with sensitization to the hapten diphenylcyclopropenone (DPC). These receptors were obtained from a woman between 50 and 59 years old with alopecia areata. Some clones in this sample may be carry-over from other donors' samples. Each CDR3 is given with its conserved first and last residue. Each record gives: V gene, clone size, J gene, D gene, CDR3 DNA, CDR3 protein. A D gene is named only where the DNA matches it firmly. For some rows the clone size is stated as once, few or many, or as a class when expanded; others skip it.

TRBV14	few	TRBJ2-1	NA	TGTGCCAGCAGCCAAGGGACTACCTCCTACAATGAGCAGTTCTTC	CASSQGTTSYNEQFF
TRBV7-8	many	TRBJ1-6	TRBD1	TGTGCCAGCAGATACAGGGGTACTGGTAATTCACCCCTCCACTTT	CASRYRGTGNSPLHF
TRBV6-2/TRBV6-3	NA	TRBJ2-3	NA	TGTGCCAGCAGTGGACACAGGGACCCCACAGATACGCAGTATTTT	CASSGHRDPTDTQYF
TRBV19	NA	TRBJ2-5	TRBD2	TGTGCCAGTAGTATCCCGCAGCGGGAGGGGCAAGAGACCCAGTACTTC	CASSIPQREGQETQYF
TRBV7-9	NA	TRBJ2-1	TRBD1	TGTGCCAGCAGCTCAGGGGGACAGGGGGAGATCTACAATGAGCAGTTCTTC	CASSSGGQGEIYNEQFF
TRBV29-1	few	TRBJ2-3	TRBD2	TGCAGCGTTGGGAAGGGCGGGAGTAGAGATACGCAGTATTTT	CSVGKGGSRDTQYF
TRBV9	many	TRBJ2-3	TRBD2	TGTGCCAGCAGCGTAGGGCGGGAGATCAGGGATACGCAGTATTTT	CASSVGREIRDTQYF
TRBV12-3/TRBV12-4	NA	TRBJ2-7	NA	TGTGCCAGCACCCGGCCGGGTGGCGCAGAGGAGCAGTACTTC	CASTRPGGAEEQYF
TRBV5-1	few	TRBJ2-3	TRBD2	TGCGCCAGCAGCTATAGCGGGAGCCCAGATACGCAGTATTTT	CASSYSGSPDTQYF
TRBV12-3/TRBV12-4	NA	TRBJ2-1	NA	TGTGCCAGCAGTTTCCCCAACAATGAGCAGTTCTTC	CASSFPNNEQFF